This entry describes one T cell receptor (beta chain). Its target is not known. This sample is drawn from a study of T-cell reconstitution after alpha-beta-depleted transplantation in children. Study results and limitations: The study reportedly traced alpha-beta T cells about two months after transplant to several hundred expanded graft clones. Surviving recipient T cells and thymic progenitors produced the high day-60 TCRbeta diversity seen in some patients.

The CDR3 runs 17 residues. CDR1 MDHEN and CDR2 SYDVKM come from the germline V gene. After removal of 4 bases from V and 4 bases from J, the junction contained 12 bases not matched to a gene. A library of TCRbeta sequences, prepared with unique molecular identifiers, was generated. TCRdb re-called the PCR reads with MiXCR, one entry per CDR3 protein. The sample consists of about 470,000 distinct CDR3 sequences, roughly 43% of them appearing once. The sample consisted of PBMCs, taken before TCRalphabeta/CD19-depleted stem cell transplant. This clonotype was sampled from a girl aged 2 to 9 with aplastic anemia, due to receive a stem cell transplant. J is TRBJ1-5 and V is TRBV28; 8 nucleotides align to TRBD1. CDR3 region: CASSSAQGVPLNQPQHF. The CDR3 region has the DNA TGTGCCAGCAGTTCCGCACAGGGGGTTCCCCTAAATCAGCCCCAGCATTTT.